This T cell receptor beta chain is from a study of T-cell reconstitution after alpha-beta-depleted transplantation in children. Unique molecular identifiers were used to barcode this TCRbeta library. One entry per CDR3 protein results from TCRdb running MiXCR on the PCR reads. Of over 300,000 distinct CDR3 sequences in the sample, around 10% were seen once. CDR3 size: 17 residues. The V gene's germline CDR1 is DFQATT and CDR2 SNEGSKA (reference sequence). V trimming: 6 bases; J trimming: 0 bases; junction bases outside the gene matches: 12. This chain connects TRBV20-1 to TRBJ2-2; TRBD2 aligns across 8 bases. This receptor was identified in a human donor who donated a stem cell graft to a child with acute lymphoblastic leukemia. This sample comprised PBMCs from the stem cell graft donor, obtained from the stem cell graft. DNA for the CDR3: TGCAGTGCCTTACCCTATAGCGGGGACCCGAACACCGGGGAGCTGTTTTTT. Translation: CSALPYSGDPNTGELFF.